The rows below give T cell receptor beta chains drawn from one sample of a study of T cells after posttransplantation cyclophosphamide. Clones were read by immunoSEQ multiplex PCR, and TCRdb kept only the in-frame ones, dropping some. The sample shows 47,000 or so clones, approximately 90% of them seen only once. Sequencing used PBMCs. The receptors were gathered from a woman in her forties or fifties in good health and a related stem cell transplant donor. Each CDR3 is given with its conserved first and last residue. The D gene is left open where the match is weak. Rows give clone size only sometimes, using once, few, many, or a class for an expanded clone.

>TRBJ1-6|TRBV6-5|TRBD1|.
CASSSGQEINSPLHF
>TRBJ2-5|TRBV7-2|TRBD1|.
CASSLDREYQETQYF
>TRBJ1-5|TRBV19|.|.
CASRGPDRGFNQPQHF
>TRBJ2-3|TRBV13|.|.
CASSGTLGDTQYF
>TRBJ2-3|TRBV6-1|.|.
CASSAGLDTQYF
>TRBJ1-4|TRBV4-1|.|.
CASSRTPIATNEKLFF
>TRBJ2-1|TRBV6-6|TRBD2|.
CASSYSAGGLENEQFF
>TRBJ1-5|TRBV6-1|.|.
CASKGRGIQPQHF
>TRBJ2-3|TRBV2|TRBD2|.
CATRGGDPDTQYF
>TRBJ1-4|TRBV5-1|TRBD1|.
CASSRQGGDEKLFF
>TRBJ2-3|TRBV27|TRBD2|.
CASSLSPGLAGGTRTDTQYF
>TRBJ1-4|TRBV28|.|.
CASSYPHGGGNEKLFF
>TRBJ2-7|TRBV9|TRBD2|few
CASSVAPSGYEQYF
>TRBJ2-6|TRBV15|.|few
CATSRVRSGANVLTF
>TRBJ1-6|TRBV7-9|.|.
CASSSGVSNSPLHF
>TRBJ2-2|TRBV19|TRBD2|.
CASSIPGRLAPHTGELFF
>TRBJ2-7|TRBV7-3|TRBD2|.
CASSLGRERGEQYF
>TRBJ2-7|TRBV7-6|TRBD1|.
CASSTPGQSSYEQYF
>TRBJ2-1|TRBV28|.|.
CASSPGLVNEQFF
>TRBJ2-1|TRBV5-4|TRBD2|.
CASSLGGRGTSADNEQFF
>TRBJ2-7|TRBV5-1|TRBD1|.
CASSTDRGNYEQYF